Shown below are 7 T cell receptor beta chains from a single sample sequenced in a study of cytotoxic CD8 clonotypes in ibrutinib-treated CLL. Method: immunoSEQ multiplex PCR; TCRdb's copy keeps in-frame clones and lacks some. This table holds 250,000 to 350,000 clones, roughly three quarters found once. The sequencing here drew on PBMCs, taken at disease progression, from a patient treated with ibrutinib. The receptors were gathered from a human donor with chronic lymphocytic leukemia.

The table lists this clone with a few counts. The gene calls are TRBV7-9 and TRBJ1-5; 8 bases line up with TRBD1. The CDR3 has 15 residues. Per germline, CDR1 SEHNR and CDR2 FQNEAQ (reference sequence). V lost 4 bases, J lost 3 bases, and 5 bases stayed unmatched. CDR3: CASSSEDRANQPQHF. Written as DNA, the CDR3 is TGTGCCAGCAGCTCAGAGGACAGGGCCAATCAGCCCCAGCATTTT. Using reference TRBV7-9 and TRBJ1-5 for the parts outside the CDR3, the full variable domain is DTGVSQNPRHKITKRGQNVTFRCDPISEHNRLYWYRQTLGQGPEFLTYFQNEAQLEKSRLLSDRFSAERPKGSFSTLEIQRTEQGDSAMYLCASSSEDRANQPQHFGDGTRLSIL.

The CDR3 spells CASSDRPGNTIYF. CDR3 sequence (DNA): TGTGCCAGCAGCGACCGACCCGGAAACACCATATATTTT. The chain couples TRBV9 to TRBJ1-3; D uncertain. CDR1 is SGDLS, CDR2 YYNGEE, per germline. The ends were cut back, 3 bases at V and 4 bases at J, with 8 bases in the middle. The CDR3 extends over 13 amino acids.

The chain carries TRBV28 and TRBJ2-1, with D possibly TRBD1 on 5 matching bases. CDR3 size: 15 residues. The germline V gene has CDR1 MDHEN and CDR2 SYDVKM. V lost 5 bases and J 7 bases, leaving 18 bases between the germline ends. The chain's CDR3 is CASSPRPPRGNEQFF. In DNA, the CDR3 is TGTGCCAGCAGTCCACGACCCCCAAGGGGTAATGAGCAGTTCTTC.

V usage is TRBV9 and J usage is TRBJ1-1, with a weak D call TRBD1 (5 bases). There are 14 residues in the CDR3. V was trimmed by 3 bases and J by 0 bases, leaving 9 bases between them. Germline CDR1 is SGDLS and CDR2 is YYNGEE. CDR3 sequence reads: CASSAQTVNTEAFF. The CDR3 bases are TGTGCCAGCAGCGCACAGACAGTGAACACTGAAGCTTTCTTT.

In DNA, the CDR3 is TGTGCCAGCAGCTTTGGACAGGGAGGAAATGAGCAGTTCTTC. This sequence encodes CASSFGQGGNEQFF. The chain links TRBV7-2 to TRBJ2-1, with 8 bases fitting TRBD1. CDR3 length equals 14 residues. J was trimmed by 7 bases and V by 3 bases; bases with no gene match: 5. The V gene's germline CDR1 is SGHTA and CDR2 FQGNSA.

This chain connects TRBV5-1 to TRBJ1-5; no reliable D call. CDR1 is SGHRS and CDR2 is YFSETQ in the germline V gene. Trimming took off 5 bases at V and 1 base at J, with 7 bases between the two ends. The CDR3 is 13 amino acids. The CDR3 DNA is TGCGCCAGCAGGGAAGGGAGCAATCAGCCCCAGCATTTT. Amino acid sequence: CASREGSNQPQHF.

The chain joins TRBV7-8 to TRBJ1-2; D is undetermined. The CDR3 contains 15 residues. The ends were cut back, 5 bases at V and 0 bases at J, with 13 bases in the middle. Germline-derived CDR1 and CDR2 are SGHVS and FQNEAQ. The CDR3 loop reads CASSPVEPANYGYTF. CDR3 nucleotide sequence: TGTGCCAGCAGCCCCGTTGAGCCGGCTAACTATGGCTACACCTTC.